This TCR beta chain was sequenced in a study of tumor and adjacent non-tumor tissue in lung cancer. As concerns this clonotype: Being one base from a much bigger clone, this may be a read error.

A modified ARM-PCR protocol with three rounds of nested PCR amplified TCRbeta. TCRdb re-called the multiplex PCR reads with MiXCR, one entry per CDR3 protein. The data contain approximately 82,000 distinct CDR3 sequences, just over 75% of them singletons. The template was RNA from unsorted bulk tissue. More than 3 cm separated this lung sample from the edge of the tumor. The CDR3 covers 14 residues. The germline V gene encodes CDR1 SQVTM and CDR2 ANQGSEA. Germline trimming cut 7 bases from V and 3 bases from J; bases unmatched to any gene: 7. The chain couples TRBV29-1 to TRBJ2-1, with 9 bases lining up with TRBD2. The origin of this receptor is a man between 65 and 85 years old with non-small cell lung cancer. Sequencing used distant non-tumor lung tissue. The DNA of the CDR3 is TGCAGCGGTAGTCTAGCGGGGTTCTACAATGAGCAGTTCTTC. Protein product: CSGSLAGFYNEQFF.